This TCR beta chain was identified in a study of T cells in Graves' hyperthyroidism and ophthalmopathy. RNA transcripts yielded amplified TCR beta CDR3 regions. Using the HTBI primer set, a first-round RT-PCR was run on the TCR CDR3. TCRdb independently ran MiXCR on the multiplex PCR reads; one entry per CDR3 protein. Of a few hundred thousand distinct CDR3 sequences listed, over 15% are singletons. J lost 0 bases, V lost 1 base, and 6 bases had no gene match. Germline V lookup: CDR1 DFQATT, CDR2 SNEGSKA (reference sequence). The CDR3 totals 16 residues. This clonotype was counted ten times or more. This clonotype was obtained from a woman under 30 with Graves' ophthalmopathy. Sequencing input: blood. This chain joins TRBV20-1 and TRBJ2-1; the match to TRBD2 covers 7 bases. The CDR3 sequence is CSARGERGRSYNEQFF. In DNA form, the CDR3 reads TGCAGTGCTAGAGGAGAGCGGGGACGCTCCTACAATGAGCAGTTCTTC.